This TCR beta chain was documented in a study of control samples from healthy donors and cancer patients. Per germline, CDR1 SGHRS and CDR2 YFSETQ. V shed 4 bases and J 3 bases; nucleotides not matched to a gene: 4. The length of the CDR3 is 14 residues. The data were produced by immunoSEQ multiplex PCR, yet TCRdb's version contains in-frame clones alone and is incomplete. The sample records 150,000 to 200,000 clones, 91% being singletons. This rearrangement joins TRBV5-1 to TRBJ2-3, with 8 bases identical to TRBD1. The sequence derives from a woman under 40 in good health. Material for sequencing was blood. In nucleotides, the CDR3 is TGCGCCAGCAGCGGGACAGGATCGACAGATACGCAGTATTTT. Protein: CASSGTGSTDTQYF.